Listed below are T cell receptor beta chains from one sample, sequenced in a study of cytomegalovirus exposure and HLA in healthy donors. Some clones are missing from TCRdb's copy, which holds only in-frame ones; the method was immunoSEQ multiplex PCR. The sample includes about 150,000 clones, just under 80% of them seen just once. Sequenced: PBMCs. The receptors here all came from a male donor in good health and CMV-seronegative. Each CDR3 is given with its conserved first and last residue. Fields, in order: J gene, D gene, V gene, clone size, CDR3 protein, CDR3 DNA. The D gene is left open where the match is weak. Size values are once, few and many counts, or a class for expanded clones, and some rows have none.

TRBJ1-4,-,TRBV4-2,-,CASSQGGNNEKLFF,TGTGCCAGCAGCCAAGGAGGGAATAATGAAAAACTGTTTTTT
TRBJ2-7,TRBD2,TRBV7-2,-,CASSLSGGGNYEQYF,TGTGCCAGCAGCTTATCGGGCGGGGGGAACTACGAGCAGTACTTC
TRBJ2-7,-,TRBV7-2,-,CASSHQFYEQYF,TGTGCCAGCAGCCATCAATTCTACGAGCAGTACTTC
TRBJ2-6,-,TRBV7-9,-,CASSLMPRGSGANVLTF,TGTGCCAGCAGCTTAATGCCAAGGGGCTCTGGGGCCAACGTCCTGACTTTC
TRBJ2-7,TRBD1,TRBV30,-,CAWSGPGTGRTEQYF,TGTGCCTGGAGTGGCCCGGGGACAGGGAGGACCGAGCAGTACTTC
TRBJ2-5,-,TRBV7-8,-,CASSSGGQETQYF,TGTGCCAGCAGCTCTGGGGGGCAAGAGACCCAGTACTTC
TRBJ1-1,TRBD1,TRBV4-3,-,CASSQDWDREAFF,TGCGCCAGCAGCCAAGATTGGGACAGGGAAGCTTTCTTT
TRBJ1-2,-,TRBV9,-,CASSRDSEAYGYTF,TGTGCCAGCAGCCGGGACTCGGAGGCCTATGGCTACACCTTC
TRBJ1-3,-,TRBV5-4,-,CASSLQGSGNTIYF,TGTGCCAGCAGCTTACAGGGAAGTGGAAACACCATATATTTT
TRBJ2-2,TRBD1,TRBV5-5,few,CASSEGTGVNGELFF,TGTGCCAGCAGCGAAGGGACAGGGGTTAACGGGGAGCTGTTTTTT
TRBJ2-5,TRBD2,TRBV7-9,few,CASSLGGGVTQYF,TGTGCCAGCAGCTTAGGGGGGGGAGTGACCCAGTACTTC
TRBJ2-5,TRBD2,TRBV7-8,once,CASSLELSGGLQETQYF,TGTGCCAGCAGCTTAGAACTCAGCGGGGGGTTACAAGAGACCCAGTACTTC
TRBJ2-3,TRBD1,TRBV6-1,-,CASKGTVGADTQYF,TGTGCCAGCAAGGGGACAGTTGGTGCAGATACGCAGTATTTT
TRBJ1-2,-,TRBV30,-,CAWSDDLSGYYGYTF,TGTGCCTGGAGTGACGACCTTTCAGGGTACTATGGCTACACCTTC
TRBJ2-7,TRBD1,TRBV19,-,CASSIDRVSIYEQYF,TGTGCCAGTAGTATCGACAGGGTTTCGATCTACGAGCAGTACTTC
TRBJ1-1,TRBD1,TRBV27,-,CASSSITGTGVFSTEAFF,TGTGCCAGCAGTTCTATCACCGGGACAGGGGTTTTTAGCACTGAAGCTTTCTTT
TRBJ2-2,TRBD1,TRBV6-6,-,CASSFDRDYTGELFF,TGTGCCAGCAGTTTTGACAGGGATTACACCGGGGAGCTGTTTTTT
TRBJ1-1,-,TRBV11-2,-,CASSTAGSLNTEAFF,TGTGCCAGCAGTACAGCCGGGAGCCTGAACACTGAAGCTTTCTTT
TRBJ2-1,TRBD1,TRBV7-8,-,CASSPTPGQGIDEQFF,TGTGCCAGCAGCCCGACTCCGGGACAGGGAATCGATGAGCAGTTCTTC
TRBJ2-1,-,TRBV9,-,CASSPGQGIHYNEQFF,TGTGCCAGCAGCCCCGGGCAGGGGATACATTACAATGAGCAGTTCTTC
TRBJ1-2,-,TRBV9,-,CASSVEGWETGGGYTF,TGTGCCAGCAGCGTAGAAGGCTGGGAGACAGGCGGCGGCTACACCTTC
TRBJ1-1,-,TRBV18,few,CASSFQQENTEAFF,TGTGCCAGCTCCTTCCAGCAGGAGAACACTGAAGCTTTCTTT
TRBJ1-4,-,TRBV30,-,CAWSVHTYEKLFF,TGTGCCTGGAGTGTACACACCTATGAAAAACTGTTTTTT
TRBJ1-4,-,TRBV5-1,once,CASSFGANEKLFF,TGCGCCAGCAGCTTCGGGGCTAATGAAAAACTGTTTTTT